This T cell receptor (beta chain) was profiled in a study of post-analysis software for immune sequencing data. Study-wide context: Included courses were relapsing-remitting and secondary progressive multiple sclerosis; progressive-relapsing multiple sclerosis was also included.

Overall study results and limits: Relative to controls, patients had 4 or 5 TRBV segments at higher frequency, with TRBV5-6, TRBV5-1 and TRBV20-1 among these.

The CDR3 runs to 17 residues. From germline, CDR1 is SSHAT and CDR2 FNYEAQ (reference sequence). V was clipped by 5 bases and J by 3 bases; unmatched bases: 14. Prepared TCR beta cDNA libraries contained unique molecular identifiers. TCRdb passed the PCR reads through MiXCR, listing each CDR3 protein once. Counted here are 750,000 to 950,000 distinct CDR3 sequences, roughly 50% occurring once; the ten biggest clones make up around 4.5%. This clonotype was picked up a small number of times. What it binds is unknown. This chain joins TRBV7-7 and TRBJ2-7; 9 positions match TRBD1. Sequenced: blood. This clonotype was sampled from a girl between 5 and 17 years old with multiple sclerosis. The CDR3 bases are TGTGCCAGCAGCCCCCGAGCTTGGGGGACAGGGAACTACGAGCAGTACTTC. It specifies CASSPRAWGTGNYEQYF.